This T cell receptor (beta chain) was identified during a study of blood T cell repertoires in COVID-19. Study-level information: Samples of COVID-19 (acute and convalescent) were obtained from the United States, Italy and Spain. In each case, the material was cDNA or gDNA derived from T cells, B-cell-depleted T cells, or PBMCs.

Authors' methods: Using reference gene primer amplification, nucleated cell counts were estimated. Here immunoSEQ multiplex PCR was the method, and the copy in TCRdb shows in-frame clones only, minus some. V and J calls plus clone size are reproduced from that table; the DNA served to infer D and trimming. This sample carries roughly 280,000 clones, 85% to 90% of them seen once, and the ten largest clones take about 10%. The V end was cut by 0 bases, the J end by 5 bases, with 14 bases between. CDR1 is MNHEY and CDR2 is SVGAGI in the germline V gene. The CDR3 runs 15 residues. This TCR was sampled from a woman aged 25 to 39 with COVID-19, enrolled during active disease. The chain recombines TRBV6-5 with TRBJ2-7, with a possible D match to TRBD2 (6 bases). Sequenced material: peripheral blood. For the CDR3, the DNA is TGTGCCAGCAGTTACTCGGGTGGGAGGAGAAACGAGCAGTACTTC. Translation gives CASSYSGGRRNEQYF.